A selection of T cell receptor beta chains follows, all from one sample in a study of Graves' ophthalmopathy and Graves' hyperthyroidism. Each CDR3 protein gets one entry after TCRdb re-called the multiplex PCR reads with MiXCR. The table lists 400,000 to 450,000 distinct CDR3 sequences, around 21% of them singletons. Material: peripheral blood. The source is a woman between 18 and 29 years old with stable Graves' hyperthyroidism. The CDR3 runs from the conserved cysteine through the conserved F or W. Fields, in order: V gene, D gene, CDR3 length, CDR3 protein. A D gene is named only where the DNA matches it firmly.

TRBV7-9	-	14	CASSPRDRNTEAFF
TRBV9	-	13	CASSVGEGQPQHF
TRBV19	-	18	CASRSQGVLLADTGELFF
TRBV11-2	-	14	CASSLWQYSYEQYF
TRBV6-1	-	14	CASSKTGIRETQYF
TRBV19	-	15	CASSIALSLITEAFF
TRBV19	TRBD1	15	CASSLDRRSSYEQYF
TRBV20-1	-	13	CSARPAAKNIQYF
TRBV6-1	TRBD1	17	CASSPNPGTGGYSPLHF
TRBV11-2	-	14	CASSSHGEIYEQYF
TRBV6-5	TRBD2	17	CASSSRGSGGPRETQYF
TRBV20-1	-	15	CSARVVKVRIAPQHF
TRBV11-3	TRBD2	15	CASRAHGTSSYEQYF
TRBV6-2/TRBV6-3	TRBD1	14	CASSRTGGIYGYTF
TRBV2	-	11	CASRTRDGYTF
TRBV7-8	-	13	CASSSFRSYEQYF
TRBV10-3	TRBD1	15	CAISAGTGEKREQYF
TRBV20-1	-	15	CSARDPRGPADTQYF
TRBV7-2	-	13	CASSYSVRETQYF
TRBV28	-	12	CASSPTLRAQYF
TRBV12-3/TRBV12-4	-	14	CASTESTGQETQYF
TRBV6-1	-	14	CASSARLANYGYTF
TRBV4-1	-	13	CASKPWKEAEAFF
TRBV5-4	-	16	CASSLGGRLRNTEAFF
TRBV2	TRBD1	14	CASKAGTGSCEQYF
TRBV6-4	TRBD1	17	CASRTRTGAGREYEQYF
TRBV7-3	TRBD2	16	CASSLGFAGGQETQYF
TRBV6-8	-	13	CASKGVSGNTIYF
TRBV6-1	-	16	CASRTGLLPSNQPQHF
TRBV24-1	TRBD1	15	CATRRDRGYKETQYF
TRBV24-1	-	15	CATSDPTGPGETQYF
TRBV25-1	-	13	CASSELATAEQYF
TRBV12-5	TRBD2	16	CASGPRGGLGTGELFF
TRBV28	TRBD1	16	CASTLPSNRGNSPLHF
TRBV12-3/TRBV12-4	-	14	CASSLGQLHYEQYF
TRBV6-2/TRBV6-3	-	17	CASSRGTSMLSTDTQYF
TRBV12-3/TRBV12-4	-	15	CASSLAGTAAYEQYF
TRBV11-1	-	16	CASSPQGNLGNYGYTF
TRBV7-8	-	16	CASSPESSGFQETQYF
TRBV29-1	-	12	CSGSGQNTEAFF
TRBV12-5	-	14	CASGLGQAQETQYF
TRBV13	-	13	CASSWDHQETQYF
TRBV6-5	-	16	CASSYSSHRAFDEQYF
TRBV12-3/TRBV12-4	-	15	CASTNYVTSGNTIYF
TRBV12-3/TRBV12-4	-	18	CASSQGGGGTPVRETQYF
TRBV28	-	11	CASSMNTEAFF
TRBV30	TRBD1	16	CAWSPYRDRGNYEQYF
TRBV6-1	-	13	CASNRQTAGELFF
TRBV12-3/TRBV12-4	TRBD1	15	CASSPGDRAQETQYF
TRBV27	-	13	CASSLSRGTEAFF
TRBV19	-	13	CASSMGYQETQYF
TRBV24-1	-	15	CATSAANSGANVLTF